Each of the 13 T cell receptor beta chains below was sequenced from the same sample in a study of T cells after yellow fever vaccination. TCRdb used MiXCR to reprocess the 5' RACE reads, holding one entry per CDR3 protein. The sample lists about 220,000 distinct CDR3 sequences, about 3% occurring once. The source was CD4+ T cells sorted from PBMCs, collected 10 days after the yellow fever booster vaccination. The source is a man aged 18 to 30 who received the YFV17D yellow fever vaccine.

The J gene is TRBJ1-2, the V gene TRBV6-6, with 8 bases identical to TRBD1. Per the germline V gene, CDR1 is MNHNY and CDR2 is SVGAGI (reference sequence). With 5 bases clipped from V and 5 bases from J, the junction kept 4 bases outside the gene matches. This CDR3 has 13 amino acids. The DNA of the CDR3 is TGTGCCAGCAGTCTGGACAGGGTATATGGCTACACCTTC. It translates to CASSLDRVYGYTF.

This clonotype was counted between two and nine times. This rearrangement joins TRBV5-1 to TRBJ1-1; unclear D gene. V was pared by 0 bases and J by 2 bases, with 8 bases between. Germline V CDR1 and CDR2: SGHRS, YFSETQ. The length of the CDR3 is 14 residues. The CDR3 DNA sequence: TGCGCCAGCAGCTTGGTTGGGGATAACACTGAAGCTTTCTTT. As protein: CASSLVGDNTEAFF.

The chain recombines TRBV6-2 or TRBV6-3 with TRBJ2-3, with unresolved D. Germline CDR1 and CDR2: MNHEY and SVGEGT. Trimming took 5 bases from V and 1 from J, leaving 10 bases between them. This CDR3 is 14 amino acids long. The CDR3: CASSLLQRTDTQYF. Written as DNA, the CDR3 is TGTGCCAGCAGTCTTTTACAGCGCACAGATACGCAGTATTTT.

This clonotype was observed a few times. The CDR3: CASSWDSNQPQHF. CDR3 nucleotide sequence: TGCGCCAGCAGCTGGGACAGCAATCAGCCCCAGCATTTT. The gene calls are TRBV5-1 and TRBJ1-5; tentative D call: TRBD1 (5 bases). CDR1 SGHRS and CDR2 YFSETQ come from the germline V gene. The CDR3 length is 13 residues. Between the trimmed V and J ends, which lost 3 bases and 1 base, there was a span of 5 bases. Full variable domain (outside the CDR3, taken from reference TRBV5-1 and TRBJ1-5): KAGVTQTPRYLIKTRGQQVTLSCSPISGHRSVSWYQQTPGQGLQFLFEYFSETQRNKGNFPGRFSGRQFSNSRSEMNVSTLELGDSALYLCASSWDSNQPQHFGDGTRLSIL.

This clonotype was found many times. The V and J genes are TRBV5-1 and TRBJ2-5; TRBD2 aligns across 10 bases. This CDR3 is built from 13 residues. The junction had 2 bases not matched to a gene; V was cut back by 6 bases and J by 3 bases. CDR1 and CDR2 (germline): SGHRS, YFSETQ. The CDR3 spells CASKLAGEETQYF. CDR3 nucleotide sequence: TGCGCCAGCAAGCTAGCGGGGGAAGAGACCCAGTACTTC.

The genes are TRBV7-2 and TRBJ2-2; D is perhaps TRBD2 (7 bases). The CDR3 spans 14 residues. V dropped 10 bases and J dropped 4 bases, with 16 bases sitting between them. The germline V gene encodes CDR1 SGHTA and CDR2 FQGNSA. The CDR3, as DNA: TGTGCCACTAGGGGGGGAAAAGGCACCGGGGAGCTGTTTTTT. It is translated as CATRGGKGTGELFF.

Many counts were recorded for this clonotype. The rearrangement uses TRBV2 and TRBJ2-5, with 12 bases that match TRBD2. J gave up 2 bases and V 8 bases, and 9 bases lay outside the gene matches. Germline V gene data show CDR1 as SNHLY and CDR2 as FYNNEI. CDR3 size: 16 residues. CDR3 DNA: TGTGCCAGCTCAGTACGACTAGCGGGGGCTCAAGAGACCCAGTACTTC. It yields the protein CASSVRLAGAQETQYF.

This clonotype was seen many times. CDR3: CASSFSQGREKLFF. In DNA, the CDR3 is TGTGCCAGCAGCTTTTCACAGGGCAGAGAAAAACTGTTTTTT. The chain couples TRBV7-2 to TRBJ1-4, with D possibly matching TRBD1 (6 bases). The CDR3 length is 14 residues. CDR1 is SGHTA, CDR2 FQGNSA, per germline. Deletions cut 3 bases from V and 8 bases from J, with 13 bases between. The variable domain in full, with the rest retrieved from reference TRBV7-2 and TRBJ1-4, is GAGVSQSPSNKVTEKGKDVELRCDPISGHTALYWYRQSLGQGLEFLIYFQGNSAPDKSGLPSDRFSAERTGGSVSTLTIQRTQQEDSAVYLCASSFSQGREKLFFGSGTQLSVL.

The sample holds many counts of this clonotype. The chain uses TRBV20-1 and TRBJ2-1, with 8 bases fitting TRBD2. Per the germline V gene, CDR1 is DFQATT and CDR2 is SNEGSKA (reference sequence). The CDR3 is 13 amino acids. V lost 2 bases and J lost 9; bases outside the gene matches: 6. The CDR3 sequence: CSARRDAGGEQFF. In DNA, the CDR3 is TGCAGTGCTAGACGCGACGCGGGGGGTGAGCAGTTCTTC.

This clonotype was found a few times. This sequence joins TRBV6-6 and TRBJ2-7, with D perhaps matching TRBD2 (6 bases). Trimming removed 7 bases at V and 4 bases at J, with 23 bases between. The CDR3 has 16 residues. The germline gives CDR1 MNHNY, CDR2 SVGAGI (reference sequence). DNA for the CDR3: TGTGCCAGCACCCAGCCCGTGGGCGGGGCGATATACGAGCAGTACTTC. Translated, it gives CASTQPVGGAIYEQYF.

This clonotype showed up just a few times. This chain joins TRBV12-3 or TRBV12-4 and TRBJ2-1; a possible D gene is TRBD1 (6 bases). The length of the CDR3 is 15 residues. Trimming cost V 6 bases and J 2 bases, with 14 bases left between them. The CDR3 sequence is CASSPGQGPYNEQFF. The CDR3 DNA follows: TGTGCCAGCAGCCCCGGGCAGGGGCCCTACAATGAGCAGTTCTTC.

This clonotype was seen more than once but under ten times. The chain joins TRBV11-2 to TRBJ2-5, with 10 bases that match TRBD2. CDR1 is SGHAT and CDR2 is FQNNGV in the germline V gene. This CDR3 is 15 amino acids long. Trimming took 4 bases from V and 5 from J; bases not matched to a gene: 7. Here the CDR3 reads CASSSLLAGRETQYF. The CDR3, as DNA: TGTGCCAGCAGCTCCTTACTAGCGGGGAGGGAGACCCAGTACTTC.

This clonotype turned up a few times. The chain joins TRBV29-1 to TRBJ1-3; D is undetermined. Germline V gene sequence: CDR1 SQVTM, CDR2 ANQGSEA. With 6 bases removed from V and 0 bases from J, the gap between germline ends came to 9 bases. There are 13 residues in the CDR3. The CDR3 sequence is CSVSHGSGNTIYF. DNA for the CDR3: TGCAGCGTGTCGCATGGCTCTGGAAACACCATATATTTT.